This section outlines one T cell receptor beta chain sequence together with its context. What it binds is not known. No DNA is shown, since the ends of the CDR3 on it are uncertain; the CDR3 is the one TCRdb lists. It was genomic DNA that served as the template for profiling TCR beta VDJ and CDR3. TCRdb passed the reads through MiXCR, listing each CDR3 protein once. The data show 210,000 or so distinct CDR3 sequences, under 50% seen once. It was patients with CD8+CD57+ cell expansion by flow cytometry who were chosen for sequencing. None of the patients had been given any therapy when their blood was sampled. The record originates from a study of CD8+CD57+ T cells in acquired aplastic anemia. Study as a whole: An average of approximately 3.4 ug of DNA was obtained from sorted CD4+ and CD8+ cells. Findings and limits, study-wide: Patients and controls turned out to have more than 25 CD8+ CDR3 sequences in common.

The clonotype originates from a human donor with aplastic anemia. The sequencing input was sorted CD4+, CD8+, or CD8+CD57+ T cells (not recorded which) from PBMCs.

The CDR3 spells CASSLAGYEQYFGPGNQPQHF. The rearrangement joins TRBV7-9 to TRBJ1-5. Germline CDR1 SEHNR, CDR2 FQNEAQ (reference sequence). The CDR3 comprises 21 residues, both ends counted.